Below, 4 T cell receptor beta chains from the same sample are listed, as sequenced in a study of blood T cell repertoires in COVID-19. The table came from immunoSEQ multiplex PCR; TCRdb's copy has only in-frame clones and leaves some out. Of about 110,000 clones detected, less than 85% appear once; the ten largest clones hold about 20%. The sample comprised peripheral blood. The receptor set was obtained from an older man with active or convalescent COVID-19.

The rearrangement uses TRBV6-5 and TRBJ1-2; possibly TRBD1 for D (6 bases). Germline values: CDR1 MNHEY, CDR2 SVGAGI. The length of the CDR3 is 13 residues. V was clipped by 6 bases and J by 6 bases, with 14 bases between them. The CDR3 sequence is CASRVDRNDGYTF. CDR3 nucleotides: TGTGCCAGCAGGGTCGACAGGAATGATGGCTACACCTTC.

This clone has a single count. This chain links TRBV27 with TRBJ1-4, with 7 bases aligning to TRBD1. Trimming at V came to 5 bases and at J to 4 bases, leaving 10 bases not matched to a gene. The CDR3 is 16 amino acids. The V gene's germline CDR1 is MNHEY and CDR2 SMNVEV (reference sequence). The CDR3 sequence: CASSPISTGSNEKLFF. The CDR3 bases are TGTGCCAGCAGTCCGATTTCGACAGGGAGTAATGAAAAACTGTTTTTT.

The count of this clone is one. This chain joins TRBV5-1 and TRBJ1-2, with D perhaps TRBD1 (6 bases). Germline V gene lookup returns CDR1 SGHRS and CDR2 YFSETQ. This CDR3 comprises 14 residues. V lost 4 bases to trimming and J lost 3 bases, with 13 bases between them. The chain's CDR3 is CASSARGWDYGYTF. The CDR3, as DNA: TGCGCCAGCAGCGCGAGGGGGTGGGACTATGGCTACACCTTC. The full variable domain, in which reference TRBV5-1 and TRBJ1-2 provide the parts outside the CDR3, is KAGVTQTPRYLIKTRGQQVTLSCSPISGHRSVSWYQQTPGQGLQFLFEYFSETQRNKGNFPGRFSGRQFSNSRSEMNVSTLELGDSALYLCASSARGWDYGYTFGSGTRLTVV.

The J gene is TRBJ1-4, the V gene TRBV30; 8 bases are a match to TRBD1. The CDR3 runs to 14 residues. Germline V gene data show CDR1 as GTSNPN and CDR2 as SVGIG (reference sequence). V lost 4 bases and J lost 10; bases outside the gene matches: 11. The CDR3 DNA is TGTGCCTGGAACCTTTCAGGGGGCTGGGGAAAACTGTTTTTT. This translates into CAWNLSGGWGKLFF.